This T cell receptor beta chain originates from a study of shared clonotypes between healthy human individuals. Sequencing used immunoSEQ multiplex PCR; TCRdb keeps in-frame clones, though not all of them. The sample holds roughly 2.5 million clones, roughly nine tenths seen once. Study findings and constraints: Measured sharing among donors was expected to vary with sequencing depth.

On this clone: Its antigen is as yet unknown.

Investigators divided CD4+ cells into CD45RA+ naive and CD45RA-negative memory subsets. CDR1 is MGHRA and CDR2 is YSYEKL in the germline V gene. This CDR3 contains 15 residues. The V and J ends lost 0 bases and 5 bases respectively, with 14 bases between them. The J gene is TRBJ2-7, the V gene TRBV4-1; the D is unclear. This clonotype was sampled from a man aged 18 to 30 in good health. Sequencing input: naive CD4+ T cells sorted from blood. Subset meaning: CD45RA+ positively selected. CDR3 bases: TGCGCCAGCAGCCAAGAAGGTACTGCAGTGAACGAGCAGTACTTC. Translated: CASSQEGTAVNEQYF.